This T cell receptor (beta chain) was identified during a study of blood T cell repertoires in COVID-19. Background on the study: Acute and convalescent COVID-19 samples came from the United States, Italy and Spain. Sources were T cells, B-cell-depleted T cells, or PBMCs; the material itself was cDNA or gDNA.

Profiling relied on immunoSEQ multiplex PCR, and the TCRdb table lists in-frame clones only, not all of them. Of approximately 150,000 clones listed, approximately 90% are singletons. This CDR3 is built from 13 residues. With 4 bases clipped from V and 6 bases from J, the junction kept 5 bases outside the gene matches. In germline, CDR1 is SGHRS, CDR2 YFSETQ. The clonotype was recovered from a human donor in a cohort sampled during active COVID-19. The chain employs TRBV5-1 and TRBJ1-2; 8 bases agree with TRBD1. The sequenced material came from peripheral blood. The CDR3, as DNA: TGCGCCAGCAGCGCGACAGGGGCCGATGGCTACACCTTC. This encodes CASSATGADGYTF.